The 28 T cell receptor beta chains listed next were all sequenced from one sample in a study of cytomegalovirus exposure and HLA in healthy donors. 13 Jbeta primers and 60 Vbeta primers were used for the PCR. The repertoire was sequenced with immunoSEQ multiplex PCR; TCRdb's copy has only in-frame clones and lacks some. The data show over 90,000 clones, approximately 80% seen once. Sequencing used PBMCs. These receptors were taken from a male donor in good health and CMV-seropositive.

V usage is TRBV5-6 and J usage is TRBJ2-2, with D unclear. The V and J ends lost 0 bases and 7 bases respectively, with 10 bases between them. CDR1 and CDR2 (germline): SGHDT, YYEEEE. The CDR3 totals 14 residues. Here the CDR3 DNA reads TGTGCCAGCAGCTTGGGACTGGCCCTCGGGGAGCTGTTTTTT. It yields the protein CASSLGLALGELFF.

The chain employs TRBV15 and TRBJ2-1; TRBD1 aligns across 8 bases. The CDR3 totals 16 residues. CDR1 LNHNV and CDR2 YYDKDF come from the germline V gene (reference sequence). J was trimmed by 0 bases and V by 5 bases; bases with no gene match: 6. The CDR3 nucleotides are TGTGCCACCAGCCTCGGACAGGGCAGCTCCTACAATGAGCAGTTCTTC. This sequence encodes CATSLGQGSSYNEQFF.

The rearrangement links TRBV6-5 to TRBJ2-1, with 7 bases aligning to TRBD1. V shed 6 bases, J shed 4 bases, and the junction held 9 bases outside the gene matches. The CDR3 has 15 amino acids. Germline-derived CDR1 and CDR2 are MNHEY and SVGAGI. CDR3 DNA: TGTGCCAGCAGGCGGGCGCAGGGGGAGTACAATGAGCAGTTCTTC. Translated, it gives CASRRAQGEYNEQFF.

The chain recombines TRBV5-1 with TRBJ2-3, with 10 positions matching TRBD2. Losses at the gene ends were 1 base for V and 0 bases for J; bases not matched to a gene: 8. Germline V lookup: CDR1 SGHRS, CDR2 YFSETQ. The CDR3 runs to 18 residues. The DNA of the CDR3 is TGCGCCAGCAGCTTGAGGACTAGCGGAGGTTCTAGCACAGATACGCAGTATTTT. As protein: CASSLRTSGGSSTDTQYF.

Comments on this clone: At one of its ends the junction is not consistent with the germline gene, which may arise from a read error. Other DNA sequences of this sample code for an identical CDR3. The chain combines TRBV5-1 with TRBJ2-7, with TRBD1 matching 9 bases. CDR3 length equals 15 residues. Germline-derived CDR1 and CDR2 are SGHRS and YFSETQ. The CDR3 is CASSLSGQGIYEQYF. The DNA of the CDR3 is TGCGCCAGCAGCTTGTCGGGACAGGGTATTTACGAACAGTACTTC.

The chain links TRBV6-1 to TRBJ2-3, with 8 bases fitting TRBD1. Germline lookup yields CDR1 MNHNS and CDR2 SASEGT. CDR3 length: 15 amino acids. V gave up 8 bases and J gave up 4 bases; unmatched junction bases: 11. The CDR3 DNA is TGTGCCAGCCGTCTAGGACAGGGCGTCTCAGATACGCAGTATTTT. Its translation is CASRLGQGVSDTQYF.

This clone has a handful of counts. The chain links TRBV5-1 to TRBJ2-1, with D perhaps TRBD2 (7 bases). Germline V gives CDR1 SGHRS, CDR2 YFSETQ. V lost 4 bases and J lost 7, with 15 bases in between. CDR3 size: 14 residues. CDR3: CASSRLGGGNEQFF. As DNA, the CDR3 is TGCGCCAGCAGCCGACTAGGGGGGGGGAATGAGCAGTTCTTC.

DNA for the CDR3: TGTGCCATCAGTGAGCGTAGCGGTCGCACAGATACGCAGTATTTT. Translation gives CAISERSGRTDTQYF. This chain uses TRBV10-3 with TRBJ2-3; D possibly corresponds to TRBD2 (6 bases). Germline values: CDR1 ENHRY, CDR2 SYGVKD. This CDR3 has 15 amino acids. Trimming pared 2 bases from V and 1 base from J, leaving 10 bases between.

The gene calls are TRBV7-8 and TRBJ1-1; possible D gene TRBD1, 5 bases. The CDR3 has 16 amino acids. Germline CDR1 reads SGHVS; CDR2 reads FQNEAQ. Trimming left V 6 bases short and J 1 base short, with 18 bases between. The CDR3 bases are TGTGCCAGCAGAAGACCGGGGGGTACAGCGAACACTGAAGCTTTCTTT. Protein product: CASRRPGGTANTEAFF.

CDR3: CASSPTRGITEAFF. DNA for the CDR3: TGTGCCAGCAGCCCCACCAGGGGGATCACTGAAGCTTTCTTT. The chain couples TRBV11-2 to TRBJ1-1, with 7 bases lining up with TRBD1. V dropped 5 bases and J dropped 4; count of bases not matched to a gene: 7. The germline gives CDR1 SGHAT, CDR2 FQNNGV. The CDR3 is 14 amino acids.

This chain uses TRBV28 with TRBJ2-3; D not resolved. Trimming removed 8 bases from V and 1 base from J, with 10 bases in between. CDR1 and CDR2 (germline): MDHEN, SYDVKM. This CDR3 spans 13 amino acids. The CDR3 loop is CASLLRGTDTQYF. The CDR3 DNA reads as TGTGCCAGCCTCCTTCGGGGCACAGATACGCAGTATTTT.

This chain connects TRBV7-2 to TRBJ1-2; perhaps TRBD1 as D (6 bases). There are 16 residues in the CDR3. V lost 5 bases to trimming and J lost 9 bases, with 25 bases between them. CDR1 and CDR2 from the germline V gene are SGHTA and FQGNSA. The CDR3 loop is CASSAGAGGRWSSYTF. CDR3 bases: TGTGCCAGCAGCGCAGGGGCGGGGGGACGGTGGAGTAGCTACACCTTC. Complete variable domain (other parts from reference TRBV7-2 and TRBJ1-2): GAGVSQSPSNKVTEKGKDVELRCDPISGHTALYWYRQSLGQGLEFLIYFQGNSAPDKSGLPSDRFSAERTGGSVSTLTIQRTQQEDSAVYLCASSAGAGGRWSSYTFGSGTRLTVV.

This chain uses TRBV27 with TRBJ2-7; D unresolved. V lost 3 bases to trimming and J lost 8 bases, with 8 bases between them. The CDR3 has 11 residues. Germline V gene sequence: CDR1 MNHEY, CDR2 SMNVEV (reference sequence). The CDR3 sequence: CASSFGSQQYF. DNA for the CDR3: TGTGCCAGCAGTTTTGGCTCACAGCAGTACTTC.

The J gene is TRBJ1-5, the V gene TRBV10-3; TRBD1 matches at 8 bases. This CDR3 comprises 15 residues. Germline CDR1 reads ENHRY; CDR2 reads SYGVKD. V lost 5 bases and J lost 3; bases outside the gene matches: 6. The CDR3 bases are TGTGCCATCAGTCAGGGGACAGGTCTCAATCAGCCCCAGCATTTT. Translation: CAISQGTGLNQPQHF.

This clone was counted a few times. The CDR3 region has the DNA TGTGCCAGCAGCAAAGTCAAGGGGACTAGCGGGAGAGTTATCCACAATGAGCAGTTCTTC. Translated: CASSKVKGTSGRVIHNEQFF. The rearrangement joins TRBV21-1 to TRBJ2-1; TRBD2 was called by the table and not checked on the DNA. TRBV21-1 counts as a pseudogene. The CDR3 sequence is 20 residues long.

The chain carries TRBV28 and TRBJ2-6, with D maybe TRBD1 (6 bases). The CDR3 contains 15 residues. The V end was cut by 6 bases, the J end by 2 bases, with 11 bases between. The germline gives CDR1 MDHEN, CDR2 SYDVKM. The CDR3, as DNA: TGTGCCAGCAGGCTCGCAGGGGCTGGGGCCAACGTCCTGACTTTC. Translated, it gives CASRLAGAGANVLTF. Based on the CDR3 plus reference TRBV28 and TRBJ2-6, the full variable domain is DVKVTQSSRYLVKRTGEKVFLECVQDMDHENMFWYRQDPGLGLRLIYFSYDVKMKEKGDIPEGYSVSREKKERFSLILESASTNQTSMYLCASRLAGAGANVLTFGAGSRLTVL.

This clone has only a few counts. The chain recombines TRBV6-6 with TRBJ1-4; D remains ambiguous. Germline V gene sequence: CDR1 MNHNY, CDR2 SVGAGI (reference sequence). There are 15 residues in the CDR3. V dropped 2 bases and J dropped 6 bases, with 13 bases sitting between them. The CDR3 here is CASSYGRRTDEKLFF. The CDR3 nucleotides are TGTGCCAGCAGTTACGGACGGAGGACTGATGAAAAACTGTTTTTT.

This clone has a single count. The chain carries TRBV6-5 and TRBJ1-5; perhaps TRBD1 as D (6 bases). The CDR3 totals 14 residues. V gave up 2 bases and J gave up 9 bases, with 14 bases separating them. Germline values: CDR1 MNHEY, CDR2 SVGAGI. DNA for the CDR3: TGTGCCAGCAGTTACAGGTCAGGGGAAGGGCCCCAGCATTTT. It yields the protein CASSYRSGEGPQHF.

This CDR3 reads CASSEFFLAGGISYEQYF. In DNA, the CDR3 is TGCGCCAGCAGTGAGTTCTTTCTAGCGGGAGGGATCTCCTACGAGCAGTACTTC. The V gene is TRBV10-1, the J gene TRBJ2-7; 12 bases fit TRBD2. Germline-derived CDR1 and CDR2 are WNHNN and SYGVQD (reference sequence). This CDR3 region has 18 residues. After removal of 1 base from V and 0 bases from J, the junction contained 7 bases not matched to a gene.

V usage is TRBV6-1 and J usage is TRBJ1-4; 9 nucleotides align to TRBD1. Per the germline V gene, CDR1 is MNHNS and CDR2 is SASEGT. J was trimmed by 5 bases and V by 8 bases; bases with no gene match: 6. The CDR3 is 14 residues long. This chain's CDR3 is CASLIGTGNEKLFF. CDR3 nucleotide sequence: TGTGCCAGCTTAATCGGGACAGGGAATGAAAAACTGTTTTTT.

The CDR3 is CASSPGTSGRTDTQYF. The CDR3 DNA reads TGTGCCAGCAGCCCCGGGACTAGCGGGAGGACAGATACGCAGTATTTT. The genes are TRBV11-2 and TRBJ2-3; 15 bases are a match to TRBD2. V shed 5 bases and J 3 bases; nucleotides not matched to a gene: 3. The CDR3 contains 16 residues. The V gene's germline CDR1 is SGHAT and CDR2 FQNNGV.

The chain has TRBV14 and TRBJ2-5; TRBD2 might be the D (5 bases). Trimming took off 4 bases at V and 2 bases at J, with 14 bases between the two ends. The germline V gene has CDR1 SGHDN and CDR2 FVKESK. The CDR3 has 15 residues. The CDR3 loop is CASSLLGSGQETQYF. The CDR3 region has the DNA TGTGCCAGCAGCCTCTTAGGGAGCGGTCAAGAGACCCAGTACTTC.

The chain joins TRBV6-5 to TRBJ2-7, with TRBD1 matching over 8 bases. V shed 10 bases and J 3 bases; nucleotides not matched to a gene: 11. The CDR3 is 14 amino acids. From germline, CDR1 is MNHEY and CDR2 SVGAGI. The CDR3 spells CATSRLGQGYEQYF. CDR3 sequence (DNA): TGTGCCACGAGCAGGTTAGGACAGGGCTACGAGCAGTACTTC.

The CDR3 coding sequence is TGTGCCAGCAGCTTAACAGACGCGCGCACAGATACGCAGTATTTT. Protein: CASSLTDARTDTQYF. The chain is built from TRBV7-8 and TRBJ2-3; D ambiguous. V was shortened by 2 bases and J by 1 base, with 10 bases between the two germline ends. This CDR3 region has 15 residues. Germline CDR1 and CDR2: SGHVS and FQNEAQ.

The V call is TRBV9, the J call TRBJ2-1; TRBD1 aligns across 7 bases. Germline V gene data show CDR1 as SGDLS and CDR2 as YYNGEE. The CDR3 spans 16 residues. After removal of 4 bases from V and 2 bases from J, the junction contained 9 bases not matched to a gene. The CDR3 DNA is TGTGCCAGCAGCCCACGACAGGGTGGGACCTACAATGAGCAGTTCTTC. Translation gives CASSPRQGGTYNEQFF.

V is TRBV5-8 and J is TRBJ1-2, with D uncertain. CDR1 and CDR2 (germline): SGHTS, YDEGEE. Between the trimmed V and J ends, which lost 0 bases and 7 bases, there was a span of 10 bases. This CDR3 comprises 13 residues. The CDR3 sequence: CASSLALPRGYTF. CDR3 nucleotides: TGTGCCAGCAGCTTGGCCCTCCCCCGTGGCTACACCTTC.

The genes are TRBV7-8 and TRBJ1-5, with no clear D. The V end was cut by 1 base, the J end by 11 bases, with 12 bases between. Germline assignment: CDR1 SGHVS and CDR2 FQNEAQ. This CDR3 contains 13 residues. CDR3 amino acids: CASSLGSSMSQHF. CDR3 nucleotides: TGTGCCAGCAGCTTAGGGAGCTCTATGTCCCAGCATTTT.

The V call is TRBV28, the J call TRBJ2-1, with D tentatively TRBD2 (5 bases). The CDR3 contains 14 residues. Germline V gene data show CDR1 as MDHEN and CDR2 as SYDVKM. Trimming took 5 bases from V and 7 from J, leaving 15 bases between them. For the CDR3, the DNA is TGTGCCAGCAGTCCCCCAAACGGCGGGAATGAGCAGTTCTTC. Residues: CASSPPNGGNEQFF.